These 29 T cell receptor beta chains came from one sample sequenced in a study of blood T cell repertoires in COVID-19. Repertoires were generated with immunoSEQ multiplex PCR, while TCRdb's copy carries only in-frame clones and drops some. The table has 85,000 to 130,000 clones, around 85% seen once; the top ten hold 3% to 4%. The specimen was peripheral blood. These TCRs come from a woman over 75 with active or convalescent COVID-19.

The rearrangement uses TRBV28 and TRBJ1-1; D is undetermined. V dropped 6 bases and J dropped 2 bases, with 13 bases sitting between them. CDR1 MDHEN and CDR2 SYDVKM come from the germline V gene. The CDR3 consists of 14 residues. For the CDR3, the DNA is TGTGCCAGCAGACCCCCTTCAGTTAACACTGAAGCTTTCTTT. Protein sequence: CASRPPSVNTEAFF.

J is TRBJ1-5 and V is TRBV24-1, with a weak D call TRBD1 (5 bases). CDR3 length equals 15 residues. V lost 4 bases and J lost 2, with 11 bases in between. CDR1 is KGHDR and CDR2 is SFDVKD in the germline V gene. CDR3 bases: TGTGCCACCAGTGAAGCCGGGGGTGGCAATCAGCCCCAGCATTTT. As protein: CATSEAGGGNQPQHF.

The genes are TRBV29-1 and TRBJ2-3, with a weak D call TRBD1 (5 bases). CDR1 is SQVTM and CDR2 is ANQGSEA in the germline V gene. The CDR3 is 13 amino acids. The germline V and J ends were trimmed by 5 bases and 2 bases, with 11 bases remaining between them. CDR3 in DNA: TGCAGCGTTCTTGGGGCCTCCACAGATACGCAGTATTTT. Its protein is CSVLGASTDTQYF.

The chain combines TRBV3-1 (or the pseudogene TRBV3-2) with TRBJ1-2, with D perhaps matching TRBD1 (6 bases). Germline CDR1 and CDR2: LGHDT and YNNKEL (reference sequence). Trimming took 4 bases from V and 3 from J, leaving 12 bases between them. The CDR3 is 14 amino acids. CDR3 sequence reads: CASSLRQVDYGYTF. The CDR3, as DNA: TGTGCCAGCAGCCTGAGACAGGTAGACTATGGCTACACCTTC.

This chain uses TRBV19 with TRBJ2-4, with 8 positions matching TRBD2. Unmatched junction bases numbered 6, after V lost 6 bases and J lost 8 bases. The CDR3 is 13 amino acids. Germline CDR1 LNHDA, CDR2 SQIVND (reference sequence). The CDR3 coding sequence is TGTGCCAGTAGGCCTAGCGGGTGGGACATTCAGTACTTC. This sequence encodes CASRPSGWDIQYF.

The J gene is TRBJ2-2, the V gene TRBV19, with D possibly being TRBD2 (5 bases). The CDR3 extends over 13 amino acids. Germline V lookup: CDR1 LNHDA, CDR2 SQIVND (reference sequence). V was clipped by 4 bases and J by 6 bases, with 9 bases between them. The CDR3 DNA follows: TGTGCCAGTAGTAGAGGGTGGTCCGGGGAGCTGTTTTTT. This gives the protein CASSRGWSGELFF.

This sequence joins TRBV5-1 and TRBJ2-1, with a possible D match to TRBD2 (5 bases). V was trimmed by 0 bases and J by 0 bases, leaving 10 bases between them. CDR1 is SGHRS and CDR2 is YFSETQ in the germline V gene. The CDR3 runs to 16 residues. CDR3 sequence: CASSLDPGSSYNEQFF. The CDR3 DNA follows: TGCGCCAGCAGCTTGGATCCGGGGAGCTCCTACAATGAGCAGTTCTTC.

The count of this clone is one. The chain uses TRBV28 and TRBJ1-2; D is unclear. The V gene's germline CDR1 is MDHEN and CDR2 SYDVKM. Trimming removed 4 bases from V and 7 bases from J, with 7 bases in between. This CDR3 is built from 11 residues. The CDR3 here is CASSSGRGYTF. DNA for the CDR3: TGTGCCAGCAGTTCGGGTCGTGGCTACACCTTC.

The V gene is TRBV29-1, the J gene TRBJ2-5, with D unresolved. This CDR3 contains 11 residues. Trimming stripped 6 bases from V and 5 bases from J, with 10 bases between. From germline, CDR1 is SQVTM and CDR2 ANQGSEA. In DNA form, the CDR3 reads TGCAGCGTAAGTCTACCGGAGACCCAGTACTTC. Its translation is CSVSLPETQYF.

The V and J genes are TRBV28 and TRBJ1-5, with unresolved D. Per the germline V gene, CDR1 is MDHEN and CDR2 is SYDVKM. The CDR3 loop spans 14 amino acids. The ends were cut back, 6 bases at V and 3 bases at J, with 12 bases in the middle. CDR3 coding DNA: TGTGCCAGCAGCCCGACGGGAAACAATCAGCCCCAGCATTTT. This gives the protein CASSPTGNNQPQHF.

The V gene is TRBV6-5, the J gene TRBJ1-5, with 9 bases identical to TRBD1. With V trimmed by 6 bases and J by 6 bases, 9 bases remained unmatched. Germline V lookup: CDR1 MNHEY, CDR2 SVGAGI. The CDR3 contains 15 residues. The CDR3 nucleotides read TGTGCCAGCAGCTTGGACAGGGGAGGAATTCAGCCCCAGCATTTT. Amino acids: CASSLDRGGIQPQHF.

V usage is TRBV7-9 and J usage is TRBJ1-1; 8 bases agree with TRBD1. The ends lost 5 bases at V and 5 bases at J; junction bases unmatched: 10. This CDR3 is built from 15 residues. Germline values: CDR1 SEHNR, CDR2 FQNEAQ (reference sequence). The CDR3 sequence is CASSARQGRGTEAFF. The CDR3 DNA reads TGTGCCAGCAGCGCCAGACAGGGGCGAGGGACTGAAGCTTTCTTT.

The chain joins TRBV5-6 to TRBJ2-7, with TRBD2 identical over 7 bases. The CDR3 length is 17 residues. The J segment lost 9 bases and the V segment lost 1 base, leaving 19 bases of the junction unmatched. Germline values: CDR1 SGHDT, CDR2 YYEEEE. As DNA, the CDR3 is TGTGCCAGCAGCTTGAGGCCCGGGACTACTTACGCGGAGGGGCAGTACTTC. Its protein is CASSLRPGTTYAEGQYF.

The V and J genes are TRBV9 and TRBJ2-1; 11 nucleotides agree with TRBD2. With V trimmed by 1 base and J by 0 bases, 6 bases remained unmatched. The CDR3 consists of 18 residues. Germline V CDR1 and CDR2: SGDLS, YYNGEE. Here the CDR3 reads CASSVRLAGNSSYNEQFF. The CDR3 nucleotides read TGTGCCAGCAGCGTACGACTAGCGGGGAACAGCTCCTACAATGAGCAGTTCTTC.

The chain joins TRBV9 to TRBJ2-2, with TRBD1 identical over 7 bases. The CDR3 sequence is 15 residues long. CDR1 is SGDLS and CDR2 is YYNGEE in the germline V gene. Losses at the gene ends were 2 bases for V and 8 bases for J; bases not matched to a gene: 9. CDR3: CASSVTSTGSGELFF. CDR3 DNA sequence: TGTGCCAGCAGCGTCACTTCGACAGGGTCGGGGGAGCTGTTTTTT.

The rearrangement joins TRBV7-2 to TRBJ1-2, with D perhaps matching TRBD1 (5 bases). Germline-derived CDR1 and CDR2 are SGHTA and FQGNSA. The V end was cut by 8 bases, the J end by 0 bases, with 13 bases between. CDR3 length: 14 residues. The CDR3 sequence is CASSGDSANYGYTF. The CDR3 DNA sequence: TGTGCCAGCTCTGGCGACAGTGCTAACTATGGCTACACCTTC. The full variable domain, completed using reference TRBV7-2 and TRBJ1-2, is GAGVSQSPSNKVTEKGKDVELRCDPISGHTALYWYRQSLGQGLEFLIYFQGNSAPDKSGLPSDRFSAERTGGSVSTLTIQRTQQEDSAVYLCASSGDSANYGYTFGSGTRLTVV.

This clone has a handful of counts. V is TRBV15 and J is TRBJ2-5; D may be TRBD2 (6 bases). The CDR3 covers 13 residues. Germline CDR1 reads LNHNV; CDR2 reads YYDKDF (reference sequence). Trimming shortened V by 1 base and J by 4 bases, and 7 bases separated the two germline ends. In nucleotides, the CDR3 is TGTGCCACCAGCAGAGGGGGAGGAGAGACCCAGTACTTC. Translating it yields CATSRGGGETQYF.

The chain joins TRBV30 to TRBJ2-2; TRBD1 aligns across 8 bases. Germline CDR1 reads GTSNPN; CDR2 reads SVGIG (reference sequence). Unmatched junction bases numbered 5, after V lost 1 base and J lost 7 bases. The CDR3 is made up of 14 amino acids. This CDR3 is CAWSAQGAGGELFF. CDR3 nucleotide sequence: TGTGCCTGGAGTGCTCAGGGGGCGGGCGGGGAGCTGTTTTTT.

The chain is built from TRBV19 and TRBJ1-1; TRBD1 matches 8 bases. Germline-derived CDR1 and CDR2 are LNHDA and SQIVND (reference sequence). CDR3 length: 14 amino acids. The V segment lost 4 bases and the J segment 3 bases; nucleotides outside the gene matches: 4. The CDR3 bases are TGTGCCAGTAGTAGACAGGGGATGGACACTGAAGCTTTCTTT. As protein: CASSRQGMDTEAFF.

V gene TRBV5-1 combines with J gene TRBJ2-3; TRBD1 matches 7 bases. This CDR3 region has 15 residues. After removal of 4 bases from V and 3 bases from J, the junction contained 8 bases not matched to a gene. Germline V lookup: CDR1 SGHRS, CDR2 YFSETQ. The CDR3 coding sequence is TGCGCCAGCAGCCCCGGGACAGTTTCAACAGATACGCAGTATTTT. Translating gives CASSPGTVSTDTQYF.

The chain combines TRBV18 with TRBJ1-1, with a possible D match to TRBD1 (5 bases). Germline V gene data show CDR1 as KGHSH and CDR2 as LQKENI. V was pared by 9 bases and J by 3 bases, with 14 bases between. There are 13 residues in the CDR3. CDR3 coding DNA: TGTGCCAGTTACCAGGGTCTTGACACTGAAGCTTTCTTT. This sequence encodes CASYQGLDTEAFF.

The rearrangement joins TRBV28 to TRBJ1-1, with unresolved D. This CDR3 is built from 12 residues. The germline V and J ends were trimmed by 5 bases and 2 bases, with 6 bases remaining between them. From germline, CDR1 is MDHEN and CDR2 SYDVKM. CDR3 sequence reads: CASSTANTEAFF. The CDR3 region has the DNA TGTGCCAGCAGTACAGCAAACACTGAAGCTTTCTTT. The variable domain in full, with the rest retrieved from reference TRBV28 and TRBJ1-1, is DVKVTQSSRYLVKRTGEKVFLECVQDMDHENMFWYRQDPGLGLRLIYFSYDVKMKEKGDIPEGYSVSREKKERFSLILESASTNQTSMYLCASSTANTEAFFGQGTRLTVV.

Only a few counts were recorded for this clone. The rearrangement joins TRBV15 to TRBJ1-2; D might be TRBD1 (6 bases). In germline, CDR1 is LNHNV, CDR2 YYDKDF (reference sequence). Trimming took 0 bases from V and 0 from J, leaving 11 bases between them. The CDR3 has 16 residues. Here the CDR3 reads CATSRDLGAANYGYTF. CDR3 DNA sequence: TGTGCCACCAGCAGAGATCTGGGGGCGGCTAACTATGGCTACACCTTC. Full variable domain (rest looked up from reference TRBV15 and TRBJ1-2): DAMVIQNPRYQVTQFGKPVTLSCSQTLNHNVMYWYQQKSSQAPKLLFHYYDKDFNNEADTPDNFQSRRPNTSFCFLDIRSPGLGDTAMYLCATSRDLGAANYGYTFGSGTRLTVV.

J is TRBJ2-6 and V is TRBV14; D possibly corresponds to TRBD2 (5 bases). The germline V gene has CDR1 SGHDN and CDR2 FVKESK. Trimming pared 1 base from V and 0 bases from J, leaving 7 bases between. The CDR3 sequence is 16 residues long. CDR3 protein: CASSQGRPSGANVLTF. CDR3 DNA: TGTGCCAGCAGCCAAGGGAGGCCCTCTGGGGCCAACGTCCTGACTTTC.

The chain links TRBV28 to TRBJ1-6, with 9 bases matching TRBD1. With V trimmed by 6 bases and J by 9 bases, 6 bases remained unmatched. CDR1 MDHEN and CDR2 SYDVKM come from the germline V gene. The CDR3 runs to 14 residues. The CDR3 nucleotides read TGTGCCAGCAGCCTAGGACAGGGGTTTTCACCCCTCCACTTT. Its protein is CASSLGQGFSPLHF. Full variable domain (rest looked up from reference TRBV28 and TRBJ1-6): DVKVTQSSRYLVKRTGEKVFLECVQDMDHENMFWYRQDPGLGLRLIYFSYDVKMKEKGDIPEGYSVSREKKERFSLILESASTNQTSMYLCASSLGQGFSPLHFGNGTRLTVT.

The sample holds a few counts of this clone. CDR3 protein: CAWSRLRGPREGYTF. The CDR3 DNA reads TGTGCCTGGAGCCGCCTAAGGGGGCCTCGTGAGGGCTACACCTTC. V and J are TRBV30 and TRBJ1-2; 7 bases align to TRBD1. V lost 3 bases and J lost 8; bases outside the gene matches: 15. The germline V gene has CDR1 GTSNPN and CDR2 SVGIG (reference sequence). The length of the CDR3 is 15 residues.

This chain joins TRBV28 and TRBJ1-1, with D unresolved. The ends were cut back, 5 bases at V and 0 bases at J, with 7 bases in the middle. Germline CDR1 is MDHEN and CDR2 is SYDVKM. The CDR3 consists of 13 residues. The CDR3 loop is CASSGALNTEAFF. The DNA of the CDR3 is TGTGCCAGCAGTGGAGCCTTGAACACTGAAGCTTTCTTT.

This clone was seen more than once but under ten times. The chain is built from TRBV27 and TRBJ2-3; 9 bases fit TRBD2. The V gene's germline CDR1 is MNHEY and CDR2 SMNVEV (reference sequence). The CDR3 length is 16 residues. J gave up 0 bases and V 5 bases, and 6 bases lay outside the gene matches. CDR3: CASSRLAGVSTDTQYF. CDR3 in DNA: TGTGCCAGCAGTCGGTTAGCGGGGGTTAGCACAGATACGCAGTATTTT.

V gene TRBV28 combines with J gene TRBJ2-7; D remains unclear. V lost 9 bases and J lost 2, with 20 bases in between. The CDR3 is made up of 15 amino acids. The germline V gene has CDR1 MDHEN and CDR2 SYDVKM. In nucleotides, the CDR3 is TGTGCCAGTAAAACATCAGGCCCGTTAACCTACGAGCAGTACTTC. It specifies CASKTSGPLTYEQYF.